This is a list of T cell receptor beta chains from one sample in a study of long-term antiretroviral therapy in people with HIV. Method: immunoSEQ multiplex PCR; TCRdb's copy keeps in-frame clones and lacks some. This table holds some 21,000 clones, about nine tenths found once. Sequencing used unsorted PBMCs, obtained 0.2 years before starting antiretroviral therapy. The receptors stem from a man younger than 30 with HIV. CDR3s include the opening cysteine and the closing phenylalanine or tryptophan. A D gene is named only where the DNA matches it firmly. Clone size is not always given. Where it is, it says once, few, many or a class for expanded clones.

v_call	j_call	d_call	clone_size	cdr3_nt	cdr3_aa
TRBV19	TRBJ2-5	TRBD2	.	TGTGCCAGTAGTATATGGCGGGAGGGCCCGGATGAGACCCAGTACTTC	CASSIWREGPDETQYF
TRBV9	TRBJ2-2	.	once	TGTGCCAGCAGCGACCTAAACACCGGGGAGCTGTTTTTT	CASSDLNTGELFF
TRBV6-6	TRBJ1-1	.	.	TGTGCCAGTGGGAACACTGAAGCTTTCTTT	CASGNTEAFF
TRBV2	TRBJ1-2	.	once	TGTGCCAGCAGTGAAGAAGCGGGGGGGAGCTACACCTTC	CASSEEAGGSYTF
TRBV9	TRBJ1-2	TRBD1	once	TGTGCCAGCAGCCAATCCAGGGGGAACGATGGCTACACCTTC	CASSQSRGNDGYTF
TRBV19	TRBJ2-5	.	.	TGTGCCAGTAGTATCGCACAGCAAGAGACCCAGTACTTC	CASSIAQQETQYF
TRBV5-1	TRBJ2-2	TRBD2	.	TGCGCCAGCAGTTCCGGGACTAGAGACACCGGGGAGCTGTTTTTT	CASSSGTRDTGELFF
TRBV5-6	TRBJ1-4	TRBD1	.	TGTGCCAGCAGCTTGGTGGGGGTGGGGACAGCGGAAAAACTGTTTTTT	CASSLVGVGTAEKLFF
TRBV28	TRBJ2-7	.	.	TGTGCCAGCAGTTTAACGGGGGCCAACGAGCAGTACTTC	CASSLTGANEQYF
TRBV5-6	TRBJ2-2	.	few	TGTGCCAGCAGCTTGGTGCTCACCGGGGAGCTGTTTTTT	CASSLVLTGELFF
TRBV6-6	TRBJ2-5	.	.	TGTGCCAGCACCCCTGGGGGTCAAGAGACCCAGTACTTC	CASTPGGQETQYF
TRBV2	TRBJ1-3	.	.	TGTGCCAGTACCGAAGCTGGAACTGGAAACACCATATATTTT	CASTEAGTGNTIYF
TRBV5-6	TRBJ2-5	TRBD1	few	TGTGCCAGCAGTATACAACGGGACAGGGAGGGAGAGACCCAGTACTTC	CASSIQRDREGETQYF
TRBV15	TRBJ2-7	TRBD1	.	TGTGCCACCAGCAGCGAACTCGGAGACAGGGGGTATGAAATGGACTTC	CATSSELGDRGYEMDF
TRBV25-1	TRBJ2-7	TRBD2	.	TGTGCCAGCAGTGGGACTAGCGGATACGAGCAGTACTTC	CASSGTSGYEQYF
TRBV19	TRBJ1-2	.	.	TGTGCCAGTAGTACGGAGGGGGTCGACTATGGCTACACCTTC	CASSTEGVDYGYTF
TRBV7-3	TRBJ2-1	TRBD1	.	TGTGCCAGCGCCAGTCCGGGACAGGGGGCGCATGAGCAGTTCTTC	CASASPGQGAHEQFF